These 26 T cell receptor beta chains came from one sample sequenced in a study of control samples from healthy donors and cancer patients. The repertoire was sequenced with immunoSEQ multiplex PCR; TCRdb's copy has only in-frame clones and lacks some. The sample lists approximately 130,000 clones, roughly 84% occurring once. The sequenced sample was blood. All receptors come from a man in his forties in good health.

This clone is a singleton in its sample. V and J are TRBV18 and TRBJ1-2; D is possibly TRBD1 (5 bases). Germline lookup yields CDR1 KGHSH and CDR2 LQKENI. V shed 4 bases and J shed 3 bases, with 12 bases lying between them. The CDR3 runs to 14 residues. CDR3 coding DNA: TGTGCCAGCTCACGACCTTCGGGGGACTATGGCTACACCTTC. It specifies CASSRPSGDYGYTF.

The chain joins TRBV9 to TRBJ1-4; D remains ambiguous. The CDR3 length is 15 residues. Trimming removed 0 bases at V and 8 bases at J, with 14 bases between. Germline-derived CDR1 and CDR2 are SGDLS and YYNGEE. The CDR3, as DNA: TGTGCCAGCAGCGTAGGGTACGGCAGTGGGGAAAAACTGTTTTTT. It is translated as CASSVGYGSGEKLFF. Full variable domain (remainder filled in from reference TRBV9 and TRBJ1-4): DSGVTQTPKHLITATGQRVTLRCSPRSGDLSVYWYQQSLDQGLQFLIQYYNGEERAKGNILERFSAQQFPDLHSELNLSSLELGDSALYFCASSVGYGSGEKLFFGSGTQLSVL.

The chain has TRBV4-2 and TRBJ2-5; the D is unclear. The germline gives CDR1 LGHNA, CDR2 YNFKEQ. The CDR3 has 16 amino acids. The V end was cut by 4 bases, the J end by 2 bases, with 17 bases between. The CDR3 reads CASSPTRPPNQETQYF. The CDR3 DNA is TGTGCCAGCAGCCCCACCCGCCCGCCTAATCAAGAGACCCAGTACTTC.

This chain joins TRBV20-1 and TRBJ1-1; D uncertain. CDR1 is DFQATT, CDR2 SNEGSKA, per germline (reference sequence). Trimming removed 3 bases from V and 1 base from J, with 12 bases in between. This CDR3 contains 14 residues. This CDR3 reads CSASTGRRNTEAFF. The CDR3 DNA reads TGCAGTGCTAGTACGGGCAGGCGGAACACTGAAGCTTTCTTT.

CDR3 loop: CASDPAGGTDTQYF. CDR3 bases: TGTGCCAGCGACCCAGCGGGGGGCACAGATACGCAGTATTTT. The chain joins TRBV21-1 to TRBJ2-3; the table calls TRBD2, which could not be checked here. TRBV21-1 is a recognized pseudogene. The CDR3 consists of 14 residues.

V gene TRBV5-1 combines with J gene TRBJ1-5; 7 bases match TRBD1. The junction had 5 bases not matched to a gene; V was cut back by 3 bases and J by 2 bases. Germline CDR1 and CDR2: SGHRS and YFSETQ. The CDR3 spans 15 residues. The CDR3 DNA sequence: TGCGCCAGCAGCTCAAGTACAGGGGGCAATCAGCCCCAGCATTTT. Protein: CASSSSTGGNQPQHF.

The chain links TRBV6-5 to TRBJ2-7, with 10 bases that match TRBD1. Germline V CDR1 and CDR2: MNHEY, SVGAGI. With V trimmed by 9 bases and J by 6 bases, 14 bases remained unmatched. CDR3 length: 15 amino acids. The CDR3 region is CASPRAGQGIGEQYF. DNA of the CDR3: TGTGCCAGTCCGCGGGCGGGACAGGGGATTGGCGAGCAGTACTTC.

This clone was counted only a few times. V usage is TRBV5-8 and J usage is TRBJ2-1, with a weak D call TRBD1 (5 bases). The V end was cut by 0 bases, the J end by 5 bases, with 21 bases between. The CDR3 spans 18 residues. The germline gives CDR1 SGHTS, CDR2 YDEGEE. The CDR3 spells CASSLASSQGTLHNEQFF. CDR3 nucleotide sequence: TGTGCCAGCAGCTTGGCCTCGTCCCAGGGTACCCTTCACAATGAGCAGTTCTTC.

The chain carries TRBV12-1 and TRBJ1-1. TRBV12-1 is a documented pseudogene. This CDR3 has 16 amino acids. In nucleotides, the CDR3 is TGTGCCAGCAGCCCAAGAGGGCCCGCGGGGAACACTGAAGCTTTCTTT. Its protein is CASSPRGPAGNTEAFF.

The chain carries TRBV6-5 and TRBJ2-6; no definite D call. CDR1 and CDR2 (germline): MNHEY, SVGAGI. V was cut by 7 bases and J by 0 bases, with 10 bases left in between. This CDR3 comprises 15 residues. Written as DNA, the CDR3 is TGTGCCAGCATTCCTCAAGGCTCTGGGGCCAACGTCCTGACTTTC. Translated, it gives CASIPQGSGANVLTF.

The CDR3 region is CASSFGQGGFEQYF. The CDR3 DNA reads as TGTGCCAGCAGCTTCGGTCAGGGGGGTTTCGAGCAGTACTTC. This chain uses TRBV7-2 with TRBJ2-7; D perhaps matches TRBD1 (7 bases). CDR3 length equals 14 residues. V was pared by 3 bases and J by 6 bases, with 15 bases between. Per germline, CDR1 SGHTA and CDR2 FQGNSA.

The rearrangement links TRBV12-3 or TRBV12-4 to TRBJ1-5; D remains unclear. Trimming cost V 3 bases and J 9 bases, with 9 bases left between them. CDR3 size: 12 residues. Written as DNA, the CDR3 is TGTGCCAGCAGTTTTAGCACCGGGCCCCAGCATTTT. The encoded protein is CASSFSTGPQHF.

This clone was recorded a few times. This sequence joins TRBV7-9 and TRBJ1-5, with 9 bases that match TRBD1. Germline CDR1 is SEHNR and CDR2 is FQNEAQ (reference sequence). The CDR3 has 16 amino acids. The V segment lost 9 bases and the J segment 2 bases; nucleotides outside the gene matches: 11. CDR3 protein: CASGTGQNTGNQPQHF. The CDR3, as DNA: TGTGCCAGTGGGACAGGGCAAAATACGGGCAATCAGCCCCAGCATTTT.

This clone was observed a handful of times. J is TRBJ2-5 and V is TRBV4-1; 8 bases match TRBD1. This CDR3 comprises 15 residues. V trimming: 1 base; J trimming: 4 bases; junction bases outside the gene matches: 5. From germline, CDR1 is MGHRA and CDR2 YSYEKL. CDR3 in amino acids: CASSQADRGGETQYF. CDR3 nucleotide sequence: TGCGCCAGCAGCCAAGCAGACAGGGGAGGAGAGACCCAGTACTTC.

The genes are TRBV7-8 and TRBJ1-5; tentatively, D is TRBD1 (5 bases). Germline loops: CDR1 SGHVS, CDR2 FQNEAQ. The germline V and J ends were trimmed by 1 base and 7 bases, with 14 bases remaining between them. The CDR3 covers 15 residues. The CDR3 region is CASSLEAGRGQPQHF. In DNA, the CDR3 is TGTGCCAGCAGCTTAGAGGCGGGGCGCGGGCAGCCCCAGCATTTT.

This chain joins TRBV6-2 or TRBV6-3 and TRBJ1-5; 7 nucleotides align to TRBD1. This CDR3 has 13 residues. Germline V gene data show CDR1 as MNHEY and CDR2 as SVGEGT. Trimming removed 6 bases from V and 5 bases from J; junction bases left unmatched: 4. CDR3 sequence: CASSPDRDQPQHF. CDR3 nucleotide sequence: TGTGCCAGCAGCCCCGACAGGGATCAGCCCCAGCATTTT.

This chain links TRBV7-9 with TRBJ1-1; D uncertain. V was clipped by 3 bases and J by 4 bases, with 9 bases between them. The CDR3 has 13 amino acids. In germline, CDR1 is SEHNR, CDR2 FQNEAQ (reference sequence). In DNA, the CDR3 is TGTGCCAGCAGCTTTGTTCCGGGCACTGAAGCTTTCTTT. Amino acids: CASSFVPGTEAFF.

The chain's CDR3 is CASSPGRIYEQYF. The DNA of the CDR3 is TGCGCCAGCAGTCCGGGACGGATCTACGAGCAGTACTTC. The chain is built from TRBV10-1 and TRBJ2-7; D could derive from TRBD1 or TRBD2 (5 bases each). This CDR3 spans 13 amino acids. The germline V gene has CDR1 WNHNN and CDR2 SYGVQD (reference sequence). V lost 5 bases, J lost 3 bases, and 11 bases lay in between.

The chain recombines TRBV6-5 with TRBJ1-3; D remains unclear. V was shortened by 1 base and J by 0 bases, with 7 bases between the two germline ends. Germline-derived CDR1 and CDR2 are MNHEY and SVGAGI. This CDR3 is 15 amino acids long. The CDR3 protein is CASSYYPNSGNTIYF. The CDR3 DNA reads TGTGCCAGCAGTTACTACCCCAACTCTGGAAACACCATATATTTT.

The chain links TRBV11-3 to TRBJ1-1, with TRBD1 matching over 10 bases. Germline CDR1 is SGHNT and CDR2 is YENEEA. J lost 4 bases, V lost 5 bases, and 10 bases had no gene match. The CDR3 length is 16 residues. In nucleotides, the CDR3 is TGTGCCAGCAGCCCCACGGGACAGGGGTTGCTCACTGAAGCTTTCTTT. Encoded protein: CASSPTGQGLLTEAFF.

The J gene is TRBJ2-7, the V gene TRBV4-3; D remains ambiguous. Germline V gene lookup returns CDR1 LGHNA and CDR2 YSLEER. CDR3 length: 14 residues. The V end lost 0 bases, the J end lost 4 bases, and 10 bases lay between the germline ends. The CDR3 reads CASSQEWTMYEQYF. CDR3 coding DNA: TGCGCCAGCAGCCAAGAATGGACCATGTACGAGCAGTACTTC.

The rearrangement links TRBV10-3 to TRBJ1-6, with D maybe TRBD1 (5 bases). Germline V lookup: CDR1 ENHRY, CDR2 SYGVKD. Trimming removed 2 bases at V and 10 bases at J, with 15 bases between. The CDR3 extends over 15 amino acids. DNA of the CDR3: TGTGCCATCAGTGAGCCAGCCGGGGCCGGATCACCCCTCCACTTT. Translating gives CAISEPAGAGSPLHF.

This clone has just one count. The gene calls are TRBV9 and TRBJ1-3; possibly TRBD1 for D (6 bases). This CDR3 is 16 amino acids long. The V end lost 3 bases, the J end lost 1 base, and 14 bases lay between the germline ends. CDR1 and CDR2 (germline): SGDLS, YYNGEE. CDR3 DNA sequence: TGTGCCAGCAGCGGAGCAGGGGCAAGTTCTGGAAACACCATATATTTT. Translating it yields CASSGAGASSGNTIYF.

The chain is built from TRBV6-6 and TRBJ2-1, with 9 bases aligning to TRBD2. J was trimmed by 7 bases and V by 2 bases; bases with no gene match: 6. The CDR3 length is 15 residues. The germline V gene has CDR1 MNHNY and CDR2 SVGAGI (reference sequence). As DNA, the CDR3 is TGTGCCAGCAGTTACGGGCGGGGGGGCAGGAATGAGCAGTTCTTC. It encodes CASSYGRGGRNEQFF.

This rearrangement joins TRBV23-1 to TRBJ1-1, with D hard to call. TRBV23-1 is placed among ORFs of uncertain function. V was pared by 4 bases and J by 1 base, with 13 bases between. CDR3 length: 15 residues. The CDR3 DNA sequence: TGCGCCAGCAGTCGCCCGCCCAAAGAGAACACTGAAGCTTTCTTT. It specifies CASSRPPKENTEAFF.

V usage is TRBV7-2 and J usage is TRBJ1-6; D is unclear. V was clipped by 5 bases and J by 8 bases, with 10 bases between them. The CDR3 contains 13 residues. Germline V gives CDR1 SGHTA, CDR2 FQGNSA. CDR3 in amino acids: CASSPRADSPLHF. CDR3 DNA: TGTGCCAGCAGCCCACGAGCGGATTCACCCCTCCACTTT.